These 2 T cell receptor beta chains were all obtained from the same sample, sequenced in a study of blood T cell repertoires in COVID-19. TCRdb's table, derived via immunoSEQ multiplex PCR, lists solely in-frame clones and lacks some. The table has roughly 290,000 clones, around 87% seen once. Sequenced material: peripheral blood. The receptors originated from a woman aged 50 to 65 who had recovered from COVID-19.

This chain joins TRBV15 and TRBJ1-6, with TRBD1 matching 10 bases. The CDR3 consists of 16 residues. Germline assignment: CDR1 LNHNV and CDR2 YYDKDF (reference sequence). The V gene end was trimmed by 1 base and the J gene end by 7 bases; junction bases not matched to a gene: 4. The CDR3 loop reads CATSRGRDRGNSPLHF. In DNA form, the CDR3 reads TGTGCCACCAGCAGAGGCCGGGACAGGGGAAATTCACCCCTCCACTTT.

The CDR3: CATSRTLGETQYF. In DNA, the CDR3 is TGTGCCACCAGCAGAACCCTAGGAGAGACCCAGTACTTC. This chain links TRBV15 with TRBJ2-5; no reliable D call. The CDR3 is 13 residues long. V was shortened by 2 bases and J by 4 bases, with 8 bases between the two germline ends. Germline loops: CDR1 LNHNV, CDR2 YYDKDF (reference sequence).